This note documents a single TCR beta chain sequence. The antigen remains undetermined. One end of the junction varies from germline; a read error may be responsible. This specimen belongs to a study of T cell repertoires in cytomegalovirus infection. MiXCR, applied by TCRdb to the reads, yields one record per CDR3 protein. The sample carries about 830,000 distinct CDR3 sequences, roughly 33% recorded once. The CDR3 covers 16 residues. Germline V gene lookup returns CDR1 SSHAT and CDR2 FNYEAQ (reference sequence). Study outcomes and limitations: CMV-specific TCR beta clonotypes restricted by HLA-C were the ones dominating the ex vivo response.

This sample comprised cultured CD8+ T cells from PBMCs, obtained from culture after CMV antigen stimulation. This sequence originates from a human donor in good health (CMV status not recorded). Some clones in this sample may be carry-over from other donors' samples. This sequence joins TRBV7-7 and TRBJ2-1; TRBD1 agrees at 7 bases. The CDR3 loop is CASSPRTGSYYNEQFF. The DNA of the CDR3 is TGTGCTAGCAGCCCCCGGACAGGTTCTTACTACAATGAGCAGTTCTTC.